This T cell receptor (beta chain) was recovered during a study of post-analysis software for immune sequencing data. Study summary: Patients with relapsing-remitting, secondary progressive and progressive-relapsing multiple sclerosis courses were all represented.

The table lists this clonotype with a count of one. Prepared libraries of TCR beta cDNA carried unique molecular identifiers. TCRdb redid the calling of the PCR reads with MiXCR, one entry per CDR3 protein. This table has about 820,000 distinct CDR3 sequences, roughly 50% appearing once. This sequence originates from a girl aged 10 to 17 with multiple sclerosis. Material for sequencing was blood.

The CDR3 region is CASSGLAVYNEQFF. The CDR3 nucleotides are TGTGCCAGCAGCGGGCTAGCGGTATACAATGAGCAGTTCTTC. The V gene is TRBV7-2, the J gene TRBJ2-1; 7 bases agree with TRBD2. V lost 5 bases and J lost 4; bases outside the gene matches: 5. The CDR3 runs 14 residues. CDR1 is SGHTA and CDR2 is FQGNSA in the germline V gene.